The 8 T cell receptor beta chains reported below all come from one sample, sequenced in a study of blood T cell repertoires in COVID-19. Sequenced by immunoSEQ multiplex PCR; TCRdb stores in-frame clones only, minus some. The data hold over 300,000 clones, with 80% to 90% observed a single time. The sequenced sample was PBMCs or T cells enriched from blood (not recorded which). The source of these receptors is a young man who had recovered from COVID-19.

This chain uses TRBV7-3 with TRBJ1-1; 7 bases agree with TRBD1. The CDR3 extends over 15 amino acids. Germline CDR1 is SGHTA and CDR2 is FQGTGA. V trimming: 4 bases; J trimming: 6 bases; junction bases outside the gene matches: 11. CDR3 loop: CASSSASGGSAEAFF. CDR3 in DNA: TGTGCCAGCAGCTCAGCCTCAGGGGGGTCGGCTGAAGCTTTCTTT. Looking up the rest from reference TRBV7-3 and TRBJ1-1 gives the full variable domain: GAGVSQTPSNKVTEKGKYVELRCDPISGHTALYWYRQSLGQGPEFLIYFQGTGAADDSGLPNDRFFAVRPEGSVSTLKIQRTERGDSAVYLCASSSASGGSAEAFFGQGTRLTVV.

This clone was detected only a few times. The chain recombines TRBV10-1 with TRBJ2-7; TRBD1 agrees at 8 bases. CDR1 and CDR2 (germline): WNHNN, SYGVQD (reference sequence). The CDR3 loop spans 13 amino acids. The trim removed 5 bases at V and 6 bases at J, leaving 6 bases unmatched. The CDR3 DNA follows: TGCGCCAGCAGTAAGGACAGGGTGGGCGAGCAGTACTTC. Translated, it gives CASSKDRVGEQYF.

The chain combines TRBV15 with TRBJ2-5, with 8 bases identical to TRBD2. CDR3 length equals 14 residues. V gave up 4 bases and J gave up 9 bases; unmatched junction bases: 10. The germline CDR1 and CDR2 sequences are LNHNV and YYDKDF (reference sequence). In DNA, the CDR3 is TGTGCCACCAGCACCGCGGGACTAGTCGCGGCCCAGTACTTC. This codes for CATSTAGLVAAQYF.

The gene calls are TRBV28 and TRBJ2-3, with TRBD2 matching over 7 bases. The length of the CDR3 is 13 residues. Germline V lookup: CDR1 MDHEN, CDR2 SYDVKM. V gave up 8 bases and J gave up 1 base; unmatched junction bases: 3. The CDR3 nucleotides read TGTGCCAGCGGGGCGGGGGGCACAGATACGCAGTATTTT. Translated: CASGAGGTDTQYF.

The rearrangement links TRBV5-4 to TRBJ2-3, with TRBD1 matching 7 bases. V shed 4 bases and J 4 bases; nucleotides not matched to a gene: 12. The CDR3 contains 16 residues. The germline CDR1 and CDR2 sequences are SGHNT and YYREEE (reference sequence). DNA of the CDR3: TGTGCCAGCAGCCCCCCGAAGACAGGGACCTCAGATACGCAGTATTTT. It translates to CASSPPKTGTSDTQYF. Full variable domain (missing parts from reference TRBV5-4 and TRBJ2-3): ETGVTQSPTHLIKTRGQQVTLRCSSQSGHNTVSWYQQALGQGPQFIFQYYREEENGRGNFPPRFSGLQFPNYSSELNVNALELDDSALYLCASSPPKTGTSDTQYFGPGTRLTVL.

The chain combines TRBV6-1 with TRBJ2-5; 8 nucleotides agree with TRBD1. V shed 5 bases, J shed 5 bases, and the junction held 13 bases outside the gene matches. Germline lookup yields CDR1 MNHNS and CDR2 SASEGT. The CDR3 is 16 residues long. The CDR3 loop is CASSKDADRARETQYF. In DNA form, the CDR3 reads TGTGCCAGCAGTAAAGACGCGGACAGGGCGAGGGAGACCCAGTACTTC.

This clone appeared a single time. This chain uses TRBV20-1 with TRBJ2-5; D unclear. The CDR3 sequence is 11 residues long. The V gene lost 6 bases and the J gene lost 5 bases, with 10 bases spanning the gap. The germline V gene encodes CDR1 DFQATT and CDR2 SNEGSKA (reference sequence). The DNA for the CDR3 is TGCAGTGCCGCTACTCGGGAGACCCAGTACTTC. Its translation: CSAATRETQYF.

The J gene is TRBJ2-3, the V gene TRBV6-5; TRBD1 is a possible D gene (5 bases). This CDR3 has 15 residues. Trimming took 5 bases from V and 0 from J, leaving 12 bases between them. Germline CDR1 is MNHEY and CDR2 is SVGAGI. CDR3 residues: CASSKRQPSTDTQYF. CDR3 coding DNA: TGTGCCAGCAGTAAAAGACAGCCTAGCACAGATACGCAGTATTTT.